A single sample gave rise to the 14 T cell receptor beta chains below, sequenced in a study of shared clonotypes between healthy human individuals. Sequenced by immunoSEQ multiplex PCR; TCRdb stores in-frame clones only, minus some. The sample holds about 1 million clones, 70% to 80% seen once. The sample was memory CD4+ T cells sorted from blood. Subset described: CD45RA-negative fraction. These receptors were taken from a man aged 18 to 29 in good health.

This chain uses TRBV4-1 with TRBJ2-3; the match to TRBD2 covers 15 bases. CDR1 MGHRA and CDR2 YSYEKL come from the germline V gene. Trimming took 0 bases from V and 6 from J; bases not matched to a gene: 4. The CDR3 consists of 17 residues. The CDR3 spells CASSQERGLAGGDTQYF. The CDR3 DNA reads TGCGCCAGCAGCCAAGAAAGAGGACTAGCGGGAGGGGATACGCAGTATTTT.

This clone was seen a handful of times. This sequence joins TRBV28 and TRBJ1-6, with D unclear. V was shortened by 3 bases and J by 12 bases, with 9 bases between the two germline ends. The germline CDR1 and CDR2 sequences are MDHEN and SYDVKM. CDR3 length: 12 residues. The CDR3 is CASSFGREPLHF. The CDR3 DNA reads TGTGCCAGCAGTTTCGGTAGGGAACCCCTCCACTTT.

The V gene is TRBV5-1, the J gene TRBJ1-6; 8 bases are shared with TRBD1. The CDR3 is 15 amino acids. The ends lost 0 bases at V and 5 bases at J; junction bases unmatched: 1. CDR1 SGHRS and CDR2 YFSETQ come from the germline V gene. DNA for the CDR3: TGCGCCAGCAGCTTGGGGGGACAGGATAATTCACCCCTCCACTTT. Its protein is CASSLGGQDNSPLHF.

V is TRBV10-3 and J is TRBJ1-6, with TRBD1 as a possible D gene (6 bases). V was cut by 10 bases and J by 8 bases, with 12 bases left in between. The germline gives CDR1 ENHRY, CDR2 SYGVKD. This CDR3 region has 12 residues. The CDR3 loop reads CATRQEDSPLHF. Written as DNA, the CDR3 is TGTGCCACCCGACAGGAGGATTCACCCCTCCACTTT.

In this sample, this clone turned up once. This CDR3 reads CASRSGRGPTTGELFF. As DNA, the CDR3 is TGTGCCAGCAGATCCGGGCGGGGGCCCACCACCGGGGAGCTGTTTTTT. This rearrangement joins TRBV7-9 to TRBJ2-2, with D possibly TRBD2 on 7 matching bases. Germline CDR1 is SEHNR and CDR2 is FQNEAQ (reference sequence). V lost 6 bases, J lost 4 bases, and 18 bases lay in between. This CDR3 spans 16 amino acids.

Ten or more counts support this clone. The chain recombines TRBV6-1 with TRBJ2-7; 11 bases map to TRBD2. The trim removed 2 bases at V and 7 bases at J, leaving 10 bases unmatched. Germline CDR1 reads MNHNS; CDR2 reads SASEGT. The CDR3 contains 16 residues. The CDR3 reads CASSELAGGPWGEQYF. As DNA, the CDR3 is TGTGCCAGCAGTGAACTAGCGGGGGGCCCATGGGGGGAGCAGTACTTC.

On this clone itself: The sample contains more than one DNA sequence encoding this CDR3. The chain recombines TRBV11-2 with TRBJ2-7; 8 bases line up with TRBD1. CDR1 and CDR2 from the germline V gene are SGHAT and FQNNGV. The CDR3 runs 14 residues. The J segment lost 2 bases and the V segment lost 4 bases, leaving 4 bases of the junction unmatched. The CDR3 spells CASSSRTGPYEQYF. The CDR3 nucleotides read TGTGCCAGCAGCTCAAGGACAGGGCCCTACGAGCAGTACTTC.

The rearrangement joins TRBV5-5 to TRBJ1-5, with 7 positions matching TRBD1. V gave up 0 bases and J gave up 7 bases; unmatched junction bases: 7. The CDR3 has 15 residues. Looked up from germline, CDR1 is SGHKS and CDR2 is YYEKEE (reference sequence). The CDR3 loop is CASSLGATGSQPQHF. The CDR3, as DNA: TGTGCCAGCAGCTTGGGTGCGACAGGGAGCCAGCCCCAGCATTTT.

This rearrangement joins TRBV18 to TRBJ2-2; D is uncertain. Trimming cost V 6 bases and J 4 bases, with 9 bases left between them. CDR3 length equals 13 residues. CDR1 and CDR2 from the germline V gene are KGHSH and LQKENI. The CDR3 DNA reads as TGTGCCAGCTCGTCCTTAAGCACCGGGGAGCTGTTTTTT. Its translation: CASSSLSTGELFF.

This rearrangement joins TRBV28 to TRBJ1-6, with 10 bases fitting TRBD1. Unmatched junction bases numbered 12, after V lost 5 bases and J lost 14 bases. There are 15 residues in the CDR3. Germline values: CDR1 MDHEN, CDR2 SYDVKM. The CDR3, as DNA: TGTGCCAGCAGTGGGCGCGGGACAGGGGAAGGAGCCCTCCACTTT. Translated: CASSGRGTGEGALHF.

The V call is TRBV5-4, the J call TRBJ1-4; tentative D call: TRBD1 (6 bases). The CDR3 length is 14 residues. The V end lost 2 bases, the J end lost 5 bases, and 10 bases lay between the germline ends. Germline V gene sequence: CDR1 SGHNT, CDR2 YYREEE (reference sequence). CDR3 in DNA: TGTGCCAGCAGCTTTACAGGGCAAAATGAAAAACTGTTTTTT. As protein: CASSFTGQNEKLFF.

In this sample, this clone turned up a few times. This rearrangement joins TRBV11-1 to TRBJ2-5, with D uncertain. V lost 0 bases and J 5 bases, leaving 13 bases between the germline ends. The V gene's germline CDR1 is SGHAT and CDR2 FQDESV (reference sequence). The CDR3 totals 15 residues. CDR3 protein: CASSLAGFLSETQYF. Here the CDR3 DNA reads TGTGCCAGCAGCTTAGCGGGTTTTCTTTCGGAGACCCAGTACTTC.

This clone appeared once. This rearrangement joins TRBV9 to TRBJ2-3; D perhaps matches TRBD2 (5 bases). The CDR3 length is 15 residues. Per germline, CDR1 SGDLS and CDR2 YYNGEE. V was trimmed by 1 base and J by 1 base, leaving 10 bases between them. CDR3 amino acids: CASSVRGIRTDTQYF. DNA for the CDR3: TGTGCCAGCAGCGTACGGGGAATACGCACAGATACGCAGTATTTT.

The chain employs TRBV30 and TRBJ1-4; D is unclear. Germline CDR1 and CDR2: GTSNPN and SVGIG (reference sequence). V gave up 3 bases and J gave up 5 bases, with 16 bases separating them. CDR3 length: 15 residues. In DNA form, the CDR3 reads TGTGCCTGGAGCGCCAGCCGGGAGCAGAATGAAAAACTGTTTTTT. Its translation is CAWSASREQNEKLFF.